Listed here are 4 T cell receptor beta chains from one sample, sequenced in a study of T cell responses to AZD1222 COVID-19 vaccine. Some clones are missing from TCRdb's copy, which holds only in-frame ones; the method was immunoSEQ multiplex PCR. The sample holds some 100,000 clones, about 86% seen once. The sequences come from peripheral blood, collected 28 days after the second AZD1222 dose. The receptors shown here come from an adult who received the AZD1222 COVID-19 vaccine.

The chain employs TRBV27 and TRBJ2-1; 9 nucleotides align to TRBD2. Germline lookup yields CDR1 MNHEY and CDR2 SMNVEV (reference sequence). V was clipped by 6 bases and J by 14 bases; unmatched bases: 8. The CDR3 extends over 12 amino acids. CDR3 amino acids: CASSSLRGGEFF. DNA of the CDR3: TGTGCCAGCAGCTCTTTGCGGGGGGGCGAGTTCTTC.

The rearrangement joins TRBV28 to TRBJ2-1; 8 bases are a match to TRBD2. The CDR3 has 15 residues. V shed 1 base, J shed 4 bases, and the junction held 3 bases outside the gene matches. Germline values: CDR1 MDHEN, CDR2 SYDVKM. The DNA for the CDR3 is TGTGCCAGCAGTTTATCACTAGCGGAGTACAATGAGCAGTTCTTC. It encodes CASSLSLAEYNEQFF.

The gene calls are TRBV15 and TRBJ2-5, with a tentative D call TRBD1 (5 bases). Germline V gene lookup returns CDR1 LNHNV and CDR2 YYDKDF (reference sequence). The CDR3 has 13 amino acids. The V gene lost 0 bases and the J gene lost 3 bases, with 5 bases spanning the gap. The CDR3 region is CATSRDREETQYF. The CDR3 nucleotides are TGTGCCACCAGCAGAGACAGGGAAGAGACCCAGTACTTC.

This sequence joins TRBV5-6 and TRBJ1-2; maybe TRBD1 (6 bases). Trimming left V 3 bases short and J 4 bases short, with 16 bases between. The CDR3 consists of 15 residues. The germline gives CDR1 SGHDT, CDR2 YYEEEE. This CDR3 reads CASSYRVPISYGYTF. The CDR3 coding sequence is TGTGCCAGCAGCTACAGGGTGCCGATTTCCTATGGCTACACCTTC.